Listed below are T cell receptor beta chains from one sample, sequenced in a study of circulating CD8 cells and anti-PD-1 response in melanoma. TCRdb itself ran the reads through MiXCR, one entry per CDR3 protein. The sample consists of around 750 distinct CDR3 sequences, approximately 7.1% of them appearing once. Sequences were derived from CD8+ T cells from PBMCs, sampled at baseline or after one month of anti-PD-1 therapy (not recorded which). The receptor set was obtained from a human donor with melanoma. The CDR3 runs from the conserved cysteine through the conserved F or W. Each record gives: clone size, J gene, V gene, D gene, CDR3 protein, CDR3 DNA. D genes are given only for firm matches. Rows may omit the clone size; those that give it use once, few, many or a size class.

>large|TRBJ2-7|TRBV7-2|TRBD1
CASSSRTGTYEQYF
TGTGCCAGCAGCTCCCGGACAGGGACCTACGAGCAGTACTTC
>large|TRBJ1-2|TRBV21-1|.
CASRGGAPYGYTF
TGTGCCAGCAGGGGAGGGGCCCCCTATGGCTACACCTTC
>large|TRBJ2-3|TRBV9|TRBD1
CASSVEGQGADTQYF
TGTGCCAGCAGCGTAGAAGGACAGGGAGCAGATACGCAGTATTTT
>large|TRBJ2-1|TRBV27|TRBD2
CASSLSPPPTSGRADEQFF
TGTGCCAGCAGTTTATCGCCCCCGCCGACTAGCGGGAGGGCCGATGAGCAGTTCTTC
>medium-sized|TRBJ1-6|TRBV2|.
CASSGRSSYNSPLHF
TGTGCCAGCAGTGGCCGGAGCTCCTATAATTCACCCCTCCACTTT
>large|TRBJ2-1|TRBV27|TRBD2
CASNDLAAGNEQFF
TGTGCCAGCAACGATTTGGCAGCGGGAAATGAGCAGTTCTTC
>large|TRBJ2-4|TRBV29-1|TRBD1
CSVGGQGDIQYF
TGCAGTGTTGGAGGACAGGGAGACATTCAGTACTTC
>large|TRBJ2-7|TRBV6-5|.
CASSAGYEQYF
TGTGCCAGCTCTGCTGGATACGAGCAGTACTTC
>large|TRBJ2-2|TRBV2|.
CASTQGSGELFF
TGTGCCAGCACACAGGGATCCGGGGAGCTGTTTTTT
>large|TRBJ2-5|TRBV27|.
CASIDREGEETQYF
TGTGCCAGCATTGACAGGGAGGGCGAAGAGACCCAGTACTTC
>large|TRBJ2-7|TRBV19|TRBD1
CASSIGTVYEQYF
TGTGCCAGTAGTATTGGGACAGTCTACGAGCAGTACTTC
>large|TRBJ1-4|TRBV27|.
CASRASVWAGDEKLFF
TGTGCCAGCCGTGCAAGTGTGTGGGCCGGCGATGAAAAACTGTTTTTT
>medium-sized|TRBJ2-3|TRBV5-8|TRBD1
CASSWPGQSTDTQYF
TGTGCCAGCAGCTGGCCGGGACAGTCCACAGATACGCAGTATTTT
>large|TRBJ2-7|TRBV19|TRBD1
CASSMQGAYEQYF
TGTGCCAGTAGTATGCAGGGGGCATACGAGCAGTACTTC
>large|TRBJ2-5|TRBV2|.
CARNRRRDQETQYF
TGTGCCAGAAACAGGCGGAGGGACCAAGAGACCCAGTACTTC
>.|TRBJ2-1|TRBV19|.
CASSLMSSYDEQFF
TGTGCCAGTAGCTTGATGAGCTCCTACGATGAGCAGTTCTTC
>large|TRBJ1-1|TRBV19|.
CASSIVAANTEAFF
TGTGCCAGTAGTATCGTGGCGGCGAACACTGAAGCTTTCTTT
>medium-sized|TRBJ2-2|TRBV5-1|.
CASSLALGELFF
TGCGCCAGCAGCTTGGCTTTAGGGGAGCTGTTTTTT
>large|TRBJ2-6|TRBV19|.
CASSIYVSGANVLTF
TGTGCCAGTAGTATTTACGTTTCTGGGGCCAACGTCCTGACTTTC
>few|TRBJ2-7|TRBV19|TRBD2
CASSIAASGTYEQYF
TGTGCCAGTAGTATCGCGGCTAGCGGAACCTACGAGCAGTACTTC
>large|TRBJ1-4|TRBV5-5|.
CASSFWLGGVTEKLFF
TGTGCCAGCAGCTTTTGGCTGGGCGGGGTTACTGAAAAACTGTTTTTT
>large|TRBJ1-1|TRBV7-2|TRBD1
CASSPLTGVPTEAFF
TGTGCCAGCAGCCCCTTGACAGGGGTCCCCACTGAAGCTTTCTTT
>medium-sized|TRBJ2-1|TRBV19|.
CASSRGPSVEQFF
TGTGCCAGTAGTAGAGGACCTAGCGTTGAGCAGTTCTTC
>.|TRBJ2-7|TRBV27|.
CASIRLGTYGQYF
TGTGCCAGCATACGATTAGGTACCTACGGGCAGTACTTC
>large|TRBJ2-7|TRBV27|.
CASKGITYEQYF
TGTGCCAGCAAAGGGATAACCTACGAGCAGTACTTC
>medium-sized|TRBJ1-2|TRBV20-1|.
CSAGDLGYGYTF
TGCAGTGCTGGAGACCTAGGCTATGGCTACACCTTC
>large|TRBJ2-7|TRBV2|.
CASSEADTVSSYEQYF
TGTGCCAGCAGTGAAGCGGACACCGTGAGCTCCTACGAGCAGTACTTC
>large|TRBJ2-7|TRBV4-1|.
CASSQIGDEQYF
TGCGCCAGCAGCCAGATCGGTGACGAGCAGTACTTC
>large|TRBJ2-7|TRBV28|.
CASSSATGRSHEQYF
TGTGCCAGCAGTTCCGCCACAGGGAGATCCCACGAGCAGTACTTC
>large|TRBJ2-3|TRBV4-2|.
CASSQDLFLRETGTDTQYF
TGTGCCAGCAGCCAAGATTTGTTCTTGCGGGAAACTGGCACAGATACGCAGTATTTT
>large|TRBJ2-2|TRBV28|TRBD2
CASRRRLARNTGELFF
TGTGCCAGCAGAAGGCGACTAGCGAGGAACACCGGGGAGCTGTTTTTT
>large|TRBJ2-1|TRBV7-8|.
CASSLGNEQFF
TGTGCCAGCAGCTTAGGGAATGAGCAGTTCTTC